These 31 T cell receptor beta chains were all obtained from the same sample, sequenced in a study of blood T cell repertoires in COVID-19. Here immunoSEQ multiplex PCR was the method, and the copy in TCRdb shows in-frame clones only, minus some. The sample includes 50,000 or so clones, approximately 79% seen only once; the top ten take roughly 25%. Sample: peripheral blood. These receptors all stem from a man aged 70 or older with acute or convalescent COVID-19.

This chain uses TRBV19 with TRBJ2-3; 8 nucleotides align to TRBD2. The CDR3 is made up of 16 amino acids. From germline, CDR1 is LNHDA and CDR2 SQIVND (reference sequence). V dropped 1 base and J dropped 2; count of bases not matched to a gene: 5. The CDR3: CASSIGLAGYTDTQYF. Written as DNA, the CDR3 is TGTGCCAGTAGTATAGGGCTAGCGGGCTACACAGATACGCAGTATTTT. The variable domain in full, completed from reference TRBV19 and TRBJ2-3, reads DGGITQSPKYLFRKEGQNVTLSCEQNLNHDAMYWYRQDPGQGLRLIYYSQIVNDFQKGDIAEGYSVSREKKESFPLTVTSAQKNPTAFYLCASSIGLAGYTDTQYFGPGTRLTVL.

This CDR3 reads CASSTTSGNYEQYF. In DNA form, the CDR3 reads TGTGCCAGCAGTACCACAAGCGGGAACTACGAGCAGTACTTC. This chain connects TRBV6-5 to TRBJ2-7, with 7 nucleotides matching TRBD2. CDR3 length: 14 residues. Germline assignment: CDR1 MNHEY and CDR2 SVGAGI. V shed 5 bases and J 3 bases; nucleotides not matched to a gene: 7.

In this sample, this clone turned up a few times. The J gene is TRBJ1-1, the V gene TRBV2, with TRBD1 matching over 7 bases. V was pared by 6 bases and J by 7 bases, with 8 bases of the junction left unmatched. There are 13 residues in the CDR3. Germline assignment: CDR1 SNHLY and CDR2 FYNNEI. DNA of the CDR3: TGTGCCAGCAGGGGGCCAGGACAGGTTGAAGCTTTCTTT. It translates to CASRGPGQVEAFF. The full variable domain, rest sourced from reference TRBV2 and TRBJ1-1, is EPEVTQTPSHQVTQMGQEVILRCVPISNHLYFYWYRQILGQKVEFLVSFYNNEISEKSEIFDDQFSVERPDGSNFTLKIRSTKLEDSAMYFCASRGPGQVEAFFGQGTRLTVV.

CDR3 amino acids: CASSSTGNSGANVLTF. The DNA for the CDR3 is TGTGCCAGCAGTTCGACAGGAAACTCTGGGGCCAACGTCCTGACTTTC. The chain carries TRBV6-4 and TRBJ2-6; D might be TRBD1 (6 bases). V lost 5 bases and J lost 0, with 11 bases in between. This CDR3 is built from 16 residues. Germline-derived CDR1 and CDR2 are MRHNA and SNTAGT.

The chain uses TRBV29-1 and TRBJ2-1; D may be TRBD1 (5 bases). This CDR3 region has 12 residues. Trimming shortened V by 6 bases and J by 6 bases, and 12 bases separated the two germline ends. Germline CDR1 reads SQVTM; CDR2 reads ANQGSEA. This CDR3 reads CSVVIRGNEQFF. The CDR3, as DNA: TGCAGCGTAGTAATAAGGGGCAATGAGCAGTTCTTC.

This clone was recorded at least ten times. Written as DNA, the CDR3 is TGCGCCAGCAGCCAAGATTTCACAGGGCCTAACTATGGCTACACCTTC. Protein: CASSQDFTGPNYGYTF. The rearrangement uses TRBV4-3 and TRBJ1-2; maybe TRBD1 (6 bases). The CDR3 contains 16 residues. Germline V gene data show CDR1 as LGHNA and CDR2 as YSLEER. Trimming stripped 0 bases from V and 0 bases from J, with 11 bases between.

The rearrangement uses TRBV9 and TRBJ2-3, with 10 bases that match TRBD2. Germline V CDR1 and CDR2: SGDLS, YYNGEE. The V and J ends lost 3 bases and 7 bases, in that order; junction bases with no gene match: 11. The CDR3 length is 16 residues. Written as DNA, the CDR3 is TGTGCCAGCAGCGACGGGCCTAGCGGGAGTGTGAATACGCAGTATTTT. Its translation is CASSDGPSGSVNTQYF.

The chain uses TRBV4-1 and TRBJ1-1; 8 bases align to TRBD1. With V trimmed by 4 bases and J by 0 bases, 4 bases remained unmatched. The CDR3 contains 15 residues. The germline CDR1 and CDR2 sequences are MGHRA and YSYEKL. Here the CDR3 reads CASSRTGNMNTEAFF. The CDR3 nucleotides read TGCGCCAGCAGCCGGACAGGGAATATGAACACTGAAGCTTTCTTT.

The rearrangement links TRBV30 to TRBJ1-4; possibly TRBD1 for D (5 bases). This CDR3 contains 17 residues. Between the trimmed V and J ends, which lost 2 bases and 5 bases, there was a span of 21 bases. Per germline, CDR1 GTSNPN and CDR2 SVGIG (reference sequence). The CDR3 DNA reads TGTGCCTGGAGTCAGGGCTTAAGTAACCTACAGAATGAAAAACTGTTTTTT. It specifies CAWSQGLSNLQNEKLFF.

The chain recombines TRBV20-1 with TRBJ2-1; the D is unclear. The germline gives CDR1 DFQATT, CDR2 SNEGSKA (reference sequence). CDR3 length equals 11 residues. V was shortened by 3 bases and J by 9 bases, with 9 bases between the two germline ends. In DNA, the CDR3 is TGCAGTGCTAGTCCGAGGCTTGAGCAGTTCTTC. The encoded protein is CSASPRLEQFF.

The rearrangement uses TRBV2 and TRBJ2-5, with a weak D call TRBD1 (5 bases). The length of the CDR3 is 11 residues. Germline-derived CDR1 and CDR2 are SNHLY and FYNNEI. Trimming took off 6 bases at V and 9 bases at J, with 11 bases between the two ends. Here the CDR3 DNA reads TGTGCCAGCAGACTCAGGGAATCCCAGTACTTC. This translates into CASRLRESQYF.

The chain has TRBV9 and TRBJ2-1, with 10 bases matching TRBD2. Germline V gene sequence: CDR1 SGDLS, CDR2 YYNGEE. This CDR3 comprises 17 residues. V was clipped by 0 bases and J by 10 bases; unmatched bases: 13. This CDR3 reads CASSVDNPAGGLGEQFF. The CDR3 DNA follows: TGTGCCAGCAGCGTAGACAACCCAGCGGGAGGGCTCGGGGAGCAGTTCTTC.

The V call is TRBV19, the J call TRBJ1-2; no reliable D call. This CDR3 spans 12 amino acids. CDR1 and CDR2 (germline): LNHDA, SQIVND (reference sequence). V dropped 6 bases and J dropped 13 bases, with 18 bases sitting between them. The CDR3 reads CASRDQDRECTF. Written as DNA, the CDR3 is TGTGCCAGTAGGGATCAAGACCGGGAGTGCACCTTC. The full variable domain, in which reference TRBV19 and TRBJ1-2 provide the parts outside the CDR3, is DGGITQSPKYLFRKEGQNVTLSCEQNLNHDAMYWYRQDPGQGLRLIYYSQIVNDFQKGDIAEGYSVSREKKESFPLTVTSAQKNPTAFYLCASRDQDRECTFGSGTRLTVV.

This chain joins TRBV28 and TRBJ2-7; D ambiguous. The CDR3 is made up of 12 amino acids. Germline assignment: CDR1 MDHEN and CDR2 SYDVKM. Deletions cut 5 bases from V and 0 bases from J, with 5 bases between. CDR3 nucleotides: TGTGCCAGCAGTCCATTCTCCTACGAGCAGTACTTC. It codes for CASSPFSYEQYF.

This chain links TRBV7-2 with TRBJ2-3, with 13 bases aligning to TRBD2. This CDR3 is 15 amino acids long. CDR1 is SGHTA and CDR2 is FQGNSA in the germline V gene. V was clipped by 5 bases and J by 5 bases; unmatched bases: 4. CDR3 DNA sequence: TGTGCCAGCAGCACTAGCGGGGGGGGCGGAGATACGCAGTATTTT. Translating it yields CASSTSGGGGDTQYF.

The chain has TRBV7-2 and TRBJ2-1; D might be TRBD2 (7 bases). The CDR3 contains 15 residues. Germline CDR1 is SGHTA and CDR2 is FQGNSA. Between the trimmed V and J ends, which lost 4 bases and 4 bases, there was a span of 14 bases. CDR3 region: CASSSPGGRYNEQFF. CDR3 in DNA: TGTGCCAGCAGCTCTCCGGGGGGCCGGTACAATGAGCAGTTCTTC.

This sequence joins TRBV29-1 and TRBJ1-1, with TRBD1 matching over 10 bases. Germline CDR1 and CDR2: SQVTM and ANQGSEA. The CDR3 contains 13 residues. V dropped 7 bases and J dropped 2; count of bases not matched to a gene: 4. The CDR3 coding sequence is TGCAGCGCATCGACAGGGGGCAACACTGAAGCTTTCTTT. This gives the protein CSASTGGNTEAFF.

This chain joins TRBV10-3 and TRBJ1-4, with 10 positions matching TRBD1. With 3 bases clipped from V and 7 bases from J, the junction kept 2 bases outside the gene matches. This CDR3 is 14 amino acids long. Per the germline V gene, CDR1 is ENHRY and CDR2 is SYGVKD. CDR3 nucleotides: TGTGCCATCAGTGAAGGACAGGGGGGTGAAAAACTGTTTTTT. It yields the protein CAISEGQGGEKLFF.

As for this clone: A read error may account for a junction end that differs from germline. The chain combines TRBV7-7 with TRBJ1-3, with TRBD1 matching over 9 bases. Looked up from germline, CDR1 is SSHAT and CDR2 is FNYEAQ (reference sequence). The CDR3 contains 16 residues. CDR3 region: CASSLGGQGSGNTIYF. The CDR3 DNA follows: TGTGCTAGCAGCTTGGGGGGACAGGGCTCTGGAAACACCATATATTTT.

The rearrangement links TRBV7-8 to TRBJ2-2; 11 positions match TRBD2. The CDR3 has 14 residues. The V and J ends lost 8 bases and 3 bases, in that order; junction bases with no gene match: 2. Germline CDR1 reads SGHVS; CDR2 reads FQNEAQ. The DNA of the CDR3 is TGTGCCAGCGGTAGCGGGGGGGACACCGGGGAGCTGTTTTTT. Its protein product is CASGSGGDTGELFF. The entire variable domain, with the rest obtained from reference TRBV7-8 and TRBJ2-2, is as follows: GAGVSQSPRYKVAKRGQDVALRCDPISGHVSLFWYQQALGQGPEFLTYFQNEAQLDKSGLPSDRFFAERPEGSVSTLKIQRTQQEDSAVYLCASGSGGDTGELFFGEGSRLTVL.

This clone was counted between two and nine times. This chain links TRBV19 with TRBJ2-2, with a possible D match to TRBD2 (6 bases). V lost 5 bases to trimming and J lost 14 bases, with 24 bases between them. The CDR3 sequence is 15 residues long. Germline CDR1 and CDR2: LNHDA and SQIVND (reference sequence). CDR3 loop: CASSARRGLREELFF. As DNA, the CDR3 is TGTGCCAGTAGTGCCCGGAGGGGCCTCAGGGAGGAACTGTTTTTT. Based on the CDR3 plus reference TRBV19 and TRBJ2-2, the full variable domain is DGGITQSPKYLFRKEGQNVTLSCEQNLNHDAMYWYRQDPGQGLRLIYYSQIVNDFQKGDIAEGYSVSREKKESFPLTVTSAQKNPTAFYLCASSARRGLREELFFGEGSRLTVL.

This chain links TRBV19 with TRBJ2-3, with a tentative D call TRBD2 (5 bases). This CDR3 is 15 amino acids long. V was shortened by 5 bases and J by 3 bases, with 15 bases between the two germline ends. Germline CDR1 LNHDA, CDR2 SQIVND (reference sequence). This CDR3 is CASSPTTISTDTQYF. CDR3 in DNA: TGTGCCAGTAGTCCGACGACTATCTCTACAGATACGCAGTATTTT.

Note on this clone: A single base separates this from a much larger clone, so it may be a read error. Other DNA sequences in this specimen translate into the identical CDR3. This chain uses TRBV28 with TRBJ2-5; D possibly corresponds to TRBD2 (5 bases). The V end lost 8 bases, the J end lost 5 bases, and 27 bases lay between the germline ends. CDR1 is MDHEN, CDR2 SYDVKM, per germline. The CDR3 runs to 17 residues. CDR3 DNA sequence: TGTGCCAGCGGTACGCCGGGCCCGAGGGCCCGACGGGAGACCCAGTACTTC. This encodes CASGTPGPRARRETQYF.

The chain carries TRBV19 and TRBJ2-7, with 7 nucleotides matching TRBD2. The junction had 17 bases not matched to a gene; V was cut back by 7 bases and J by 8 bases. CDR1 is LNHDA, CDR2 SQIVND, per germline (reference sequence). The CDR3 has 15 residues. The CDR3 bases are TGTGCCAGTACCTCCGGTAGCGGGCTCCGGGGAAAGCAGTACTTC. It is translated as CASTSGSGLRGKQYF.

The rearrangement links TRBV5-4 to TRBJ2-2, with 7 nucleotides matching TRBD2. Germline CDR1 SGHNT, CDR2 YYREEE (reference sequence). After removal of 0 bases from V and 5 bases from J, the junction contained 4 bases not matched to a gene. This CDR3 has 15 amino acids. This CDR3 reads CASSLDGRRTGELFF. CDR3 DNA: TGTGCCAGCAGCTTGGACGGGAGGAGGACCGGGGAGCTGTTTTTT.

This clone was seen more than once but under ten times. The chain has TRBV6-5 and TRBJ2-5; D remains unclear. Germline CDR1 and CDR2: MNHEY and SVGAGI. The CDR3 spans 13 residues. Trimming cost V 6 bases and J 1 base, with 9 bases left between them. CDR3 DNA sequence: TGTGCCAGCAGGCTACAGTTCCAAGAGACCCAGTACTTC. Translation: CASRLQFQETQYF.

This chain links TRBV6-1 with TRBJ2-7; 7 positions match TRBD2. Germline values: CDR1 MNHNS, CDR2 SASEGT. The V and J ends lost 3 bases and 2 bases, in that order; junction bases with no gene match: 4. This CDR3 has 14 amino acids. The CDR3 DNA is TGTGCCAGCAGTGAGGAGCGGGGAACCTACGAGCAGTACTTC. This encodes CASSEERGTYEQYF.

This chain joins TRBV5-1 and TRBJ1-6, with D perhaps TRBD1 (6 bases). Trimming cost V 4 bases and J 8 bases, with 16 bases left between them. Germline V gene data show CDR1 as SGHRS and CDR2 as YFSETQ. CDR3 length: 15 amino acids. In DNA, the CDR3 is TGCGCCAGCAGCGCTCGGACAGTTAGGGATTCACCCCTCCACTTT. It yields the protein CASSARTVRDSPLHF. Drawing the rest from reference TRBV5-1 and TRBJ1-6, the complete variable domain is KAGVTQTPRYLIKTRGQQVTLSCSPISGHRSVSWYQQTPGQGLQFLFEYFSETQRNKGNFPGRFSGRQFSNSRSEMNVSTLELGDSALYLCASSARTVRDSPLHFGNGTRLTVT.

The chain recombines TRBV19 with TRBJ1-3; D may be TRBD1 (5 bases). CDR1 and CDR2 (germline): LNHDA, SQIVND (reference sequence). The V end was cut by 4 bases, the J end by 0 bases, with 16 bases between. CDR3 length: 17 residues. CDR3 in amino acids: CASSNPLDTYSGNTIYF. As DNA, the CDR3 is TGTGCCAGTAGTAACCCACTGGACACTTACTCTGGAAACACCATATATTTT.

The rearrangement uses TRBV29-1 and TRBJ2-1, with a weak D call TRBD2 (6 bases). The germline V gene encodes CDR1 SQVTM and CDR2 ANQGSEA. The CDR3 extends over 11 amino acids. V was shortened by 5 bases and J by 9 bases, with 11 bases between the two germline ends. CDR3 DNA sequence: TGCAGCGTTAGGAGGGAATCTGAGCAGTTCTTC. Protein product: CSVRRESEQFF.

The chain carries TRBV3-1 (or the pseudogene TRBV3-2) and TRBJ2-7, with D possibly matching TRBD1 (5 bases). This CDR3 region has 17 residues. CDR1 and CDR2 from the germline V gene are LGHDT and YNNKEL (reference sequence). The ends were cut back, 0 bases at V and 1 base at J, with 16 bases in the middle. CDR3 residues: CASSQEYFRRQSYEQYF. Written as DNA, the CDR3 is TGTGCCAGCAGCCAAGAATATTTTCGGAGACAGTCCTACGAGCAGTACTTC.